A selection of T cell receptor beta chains follows, all from one sample in a study of blood T cell repertoires in COVID-19. The protocol was immunoSEQ multiplex PCR, while the TCRdb copy is restricted to in-frame clones and leaves out a portion. The table shows around 310,000 clones, with around nine tenths occurring only once. The source material was PBMCs or T cells enriched from blood (not recorded which). The receptors were sampled from a man younger than 45 who had recovered from COVID-19. CDR3s include the opening cysteine and the closing phenylalanine or tryptophan. A D gene is named only where the DNA matches it firmly. Clone size appears in some rows only: once, few, many, or a class for an expanded clone.

clone_size,v_call,j_call,d_call,cdr3_aa,cdr3_nt
-,TRBV28,TRBJ2-2,-,CASSSGWNTGELFF,TGTGCCAGCAGTTCCGGGTGGAACACCGGGGAGCTGTTTTTT
-,TRBV5-1,TRBJ1-5,-,CASSPAQGRRGQPQHF,TGCGCCAGCAGCCCAGCGCAGGGACGGAGGGGACAGCCCCAGCATTTT
-,TRBV5-8,TRBJ2-2,-,CASSSLDRANTGELFF,TGTGCCAGCAGCTCTTTGGACAGAGCGAACACCGGGGAGCTGTTTTTT
-,TRBV30,TRBJ2-7,-,CAWATGSEQYF,TGTGCCTGGGCCACAGGGAGCGAGCAGTACTTC
few,TRBV15,TRBJ1-6,TRBD1,CATSRGDSYNSPLHF,TGTGCCACCAGCAGGGGGGACAGTTATAATTCACCCCTCCACTTT
-,TRBV2,TRBJ1-2,TRBD1,CASSVFGTANYGYTF,TGTGCCAGCAGTGTTTTCGGGACAGCCAACTATGGCTACACCTTC
once,TRBV9,TRBJ2-2,TRBD1,CASSAVGGASTGELFF,TGTGCCAGCAGCGCAGTAGGGGGCGCCAGCACCGGGGAGCTGTTTTTT
-,TRBV14,TRBJ1-1,-,CASSQDLFRGRTNTEAFF,TGTGCCAGCAGCCAAGATCTTTTCAGGGGACGTACGAACACTGAAGCTTTCTTT
once,TRBV29-1,TRBJ2-7,TRBD1,CSVEDPGGGYEQYF,TGCAGCGTTGAAGATCCAGGGGGCGGATACGAGCAGTACTTC
-,TRBV19,TRBJ1-3,-,CASRTNGNTIYF,TGTGCCAGTCGTACAAATGGAAACACCATATATTTT
-,TRBV9,TRBJ2-2,-,CASSPYGTLGGELFF,TGTGCCAGCAGCCCCTACGGGACTTTAGGGGGGGAGCTGTTTTTT
-,TRBV29-1,TRBJ2-6,TRBD1,CSVGVGTALSGANVLTF,TGCAGCGTTGGTGTGGGGACAGCCCTTTCTGGGGCCAACGTCCTGACTTTC
-,TRBV27,TRBJ2-5,TRBD1,CASSYRGETQYF,TGTGCCAGCAGTTACAGGGGAGAGACCCAGTACTTC
-,TRBV6-5,TRBJ2-7,TRBD2,CASSFTSGDYNEQYF,TGTGCCAGCAGTTTCACTAGCGGGGATTATAACGAGCAGTACTTC
-,TRBV6-6,TRBJ2-2,-,CASSPGGELFF,TGTGCCAGCAGTCCGGGCGGGGAGCTGTTTTTT
-,TRBV3-1/TRBV3-2,TRBJ2-1,TRBD2,CASSQDFWIAGVEQFF,TGTGCCAGCAGCCAAGATTTTTGGATAGCGGGGGTTGAGCAGTTCTTC
-,TRBV24-1,TRBJ1-2,-,CATSDLQNSKAYGYTF,TGTGCCACCAGTGATTTGCAGAACAGCAAAGCCTATGGCTACACCTTC
-,TRBV3-1/TRBV3-2,TRBJ1-5,-,CASSQLGNQPQHF,TGTGCCAGCAGCCAGCTCGGGAATCAGCCCCAGCATTTT
few,TRBV19,TRBJ1-5,TRBD1,CASSMGQGMQPQHF,TGTGCCAGTAGTATGGGACAGGGAATGCAGCCCCAGCATTTT
-,TRBV6-4,TRBJ2-2,TRBD2,CASSYGTSGGEGTGELFF,TGTGCCAGCAGTTACGGGACTAGCGGGGGCGAGGGAACCGGGGAGCTGTTTTTT
-,TRBV28,TRBJ1-2,-,CASALGGYGYTF,TGTGCCAGCGCCTTGGGGGGATATGGCTACACCTTC
-,TRBV2,TRBJ2-3,TRBD2,CASSEAWTSGGYTDTQYF,TGTGCCAGCAGTGAAGCTTGGACTAGCGGGGGGTACACAGATACGCAGTATTTT
few,TRBV7-2,TRBJ2-1,TRBD1,CASSPAGGSPYNEQFF,TGTGCCAGCAGCCCGGCAGGGGGTTCCCCCTACAATGAGCAGTTCTTC
-,TRBV10-3,TRBJ1-1,-,CAISALQGRSTEAFF,TGTGCCATCAGTGCTTTACAGGGCCGAAGCACTGAAGCTTTCTTT
-,TRBV23-1,TRBJ2-7,TRBD1,CASRWPGQGLYEQYF,TGCGCCAGCCGCTGGCCGGGACAGGGACTCTACGAGCAGTACTTC
-,TRBV30,TRBJ2-7,TRBD1,CAWSVLVRQGVNYEQYF,TGTGCCTGGAGTGTACTTGTGCGACAGGGGGTAAACTACGAGCAGTACTTC
-,TRBV6-2/TRBV6-3,TRBJ2-2,-,CASRPYLAPYNTGELFF,TGTGCCAGCAGACCTTATCTAGCGCCATATAACACCGGGGAGCTGTTTTTT
-,TRBV5-1,TRBJ2-7,-,CASSRDSYEQYF,TGCGCCAGCAGCCGGGACTCCTACGAGCAGTACTTC
-,TRBV12-3/TRBV12-4,TRBJ1-2,-,CASSQGNYGYTF,TGTGCCAGCAGCCAGGGGAACTATGGCTACACCTTC